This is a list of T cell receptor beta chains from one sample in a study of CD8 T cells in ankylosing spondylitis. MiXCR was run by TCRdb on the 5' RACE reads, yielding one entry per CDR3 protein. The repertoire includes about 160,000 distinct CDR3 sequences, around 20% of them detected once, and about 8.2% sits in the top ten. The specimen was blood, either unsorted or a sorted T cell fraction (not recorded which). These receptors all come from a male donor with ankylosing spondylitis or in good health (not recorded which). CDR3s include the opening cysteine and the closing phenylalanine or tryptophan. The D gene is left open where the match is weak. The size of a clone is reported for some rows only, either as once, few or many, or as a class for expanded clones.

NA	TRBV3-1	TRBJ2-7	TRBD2	TGTGCCAGCAGCCAACTAGCGGGAGGTACCGACGAGCAGTACTTC	CASSQLAGGTDEQYF
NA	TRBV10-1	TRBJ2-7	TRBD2	TGCGCCAGCAGTGAAGGGACTAGCAGACGGGAGCAGTACTTC	CASSEGTSRREQYF
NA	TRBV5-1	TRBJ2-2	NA	TGCGCCAGCAGCTTAGGCATTGGGAACACCGGGGAGCTGTTTTTT	CASSLGIGNTGELFF
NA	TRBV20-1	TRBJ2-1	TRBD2	TGCAGTGCTAGCCGGGGACTAGCGGGAGGAAATGAGCAGTTCTTC	CSASRGLAGGNEQFF
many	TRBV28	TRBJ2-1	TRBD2	TGTGCCAGCAGTGTAGCGGGGTTAGACAATGAGCAGTTCTTC	CASSVAGLDNEQFF
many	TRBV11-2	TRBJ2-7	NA	TGTGCCAGCAGCTTAGATTCCAAGACTAGGTGGGTCTCCTACGAGCAGTACTTC	CASSLDSKTRWVSYEQYF
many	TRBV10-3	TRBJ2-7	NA	TGTGCCATCAGCGCCAATTCTCTGCCGACCTACGAGCAGTACTTC	CAISANSLPTYEQYF
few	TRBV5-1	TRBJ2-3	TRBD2	TGCGCCAGCAGCTTCTATCACAAGCGGGACCTGGAAGATACGCAGTATTTT	CASSFYHKRDLEDTQYF
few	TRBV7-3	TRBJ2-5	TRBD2	TGTGCCAGCAGCTTAAGTAGCGGGAGTAAGACCCAGTACTTC	CASSLSSGSKTQYF
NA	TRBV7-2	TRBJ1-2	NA	TGTGCCAGCAGCTTAGGGGAAAGGGGAAAAGGCTACACCTTC	CASSLGERGKGYTF
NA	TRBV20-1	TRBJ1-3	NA	TGCAGTGCTTTGGCCATGCCGTCTGGAAACACCATATATTTT	CSALAMPSGNTIYF
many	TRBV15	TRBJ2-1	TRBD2	TGTGCCACCAGCAGATCTCAAAAGACTAGCGGGAGATACAATGAGCAGTTCTTC	CATSRSQKTSGRYNEQFF
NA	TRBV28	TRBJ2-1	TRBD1	TGTGCCAGCAGTTTACCCGGGACAGGGAATGAGCAGTTCTTC	CASSLPGTGNEQFF
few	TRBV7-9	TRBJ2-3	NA	TGTGCCAGCAGCTTCTCTGTACTGGGAGATACGCAGTATTTT	CASSFSVLGDTQYF
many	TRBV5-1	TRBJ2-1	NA	TGCGCCAGCAGCTTGGATCCTAGGCAGGGCGGGAATGAGCAGTTCTTC	CASSLDPRQGGNEQFF
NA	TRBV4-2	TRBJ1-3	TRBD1	TGTGCCAGCAGCCAAGGACAGGGAAGCTCTGGAAACACCATATATTTT	CASSQGQGSSGNTIYF
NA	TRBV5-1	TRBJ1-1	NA	TGCGCCAGCAGGGTGGGGGGATCGAACACTGAAGCTTTCTTT	CASRVGGSNTEAFF
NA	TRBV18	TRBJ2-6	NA	TGTGCCAGCTCACCTCAGACAGCGAGCTCTGGGGCCAACGTCCTGACTTTC	CASSPQTASSGANVLTF
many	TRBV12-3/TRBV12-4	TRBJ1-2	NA	TGTGCCAGCAGTTTGGGCAGTATAACCTACACCTTC	CASSLGSITYTF
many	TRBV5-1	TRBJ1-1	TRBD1	TGCGCCAGCAGCGTTCGACAGGGGGCAGTCACTGAAGCTTTCTTT	CASSVRQGAVTEAFF
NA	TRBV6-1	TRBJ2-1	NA	TGTGCCAGCAGTACGGTAGCGGCCTACAATGAGCAGTTCTTC	CASSTVAAYNEQFF
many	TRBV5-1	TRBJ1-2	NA	TGCGCCAGCAGCTTGTTGTTTGGCAGCTCTAACTATGGCTACACCTTC	CASSLLFGSSNYGYTF
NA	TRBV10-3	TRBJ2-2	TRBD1	TGTGCCATCAGCGTGTTGACAGGGAGAAACACCGGGGAGCTGTTTTTT	CAISVLTGRNTGELFF
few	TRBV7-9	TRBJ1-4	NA	TGTGCCAGCAGCTTAGGGAAGGGAGGATCTCATGAAAAACTGTTTTTT	CASSLGKGGSHEKLFF
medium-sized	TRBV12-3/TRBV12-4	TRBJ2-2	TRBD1	TGTGCCAGCAGCACTCAGGGGACAGGGCACACCGGGGAGCTGTTTTTT	CASSTQGTGHTGELFF
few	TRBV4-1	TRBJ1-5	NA	TGCGCCAGCAGCCAAGAAAAGTTGGCAGGGCAGCCCCAGCATTTT	CASSQEKLAGQPQHF
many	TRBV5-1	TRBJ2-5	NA	TGCGCCAGCAGCTTGGTAGCCCCGCCGGAAGGGACCCAGTACTTC	CASSLVAPPEGTQYF
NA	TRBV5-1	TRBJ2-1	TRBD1	TGCGCCAGCACGCCCGGGGACAGGAGATACAATGAGCAGTTCTTC	CASTPGDRRYNEQFF
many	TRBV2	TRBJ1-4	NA	TGTGCCAGCAGTGAAATCCGGGAGCCTAATGAAAAACTGTTTTTT	CASSEIREPNEKLFF
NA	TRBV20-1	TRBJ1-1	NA	TGCAGTGCTCGGGACTTTGAAGCTTTCTTT	CSARDFEAFF
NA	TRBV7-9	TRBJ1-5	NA	TGTACCAGCAGCTTATCTGGGAATCAGCCCCAGCATTTT	CTSSLSGNQPQHF